The 10 T cell receptor beta chains below all came from one sample that was sequenced in a study of blood T cell repertoires in COVID-19. Assay: immunoSEQ multiplex PCR; the TCRdb copy retains only in-frame clones and omits some. The sample yields a few hundred thousand clones, roughly 90% seen once. Sequencing was carried out using peripheral blood. Every receptor here comes from a woman between 35 and 50 years old who had recovered from COVID-19.

This rearrangement joins TRBV7-9 to TRBJ2-1, with D possibly being TRBD2 (5 bases). V shed 8 bases and J shed 2 bases, with 10 bases lying between them. This CDR3 contains 13 residues. CDR1 and CDR2 from the germline V gene are SEHNR and FQNEAQ (reference sequence). Here the CDR3 DNA reads TGTGCCAGCGTTCGTAGCGCCTACAATGAGCAGTTCTTC. Protein product: CASVRSAYNEQFF.

This clone was detected a few times. The rearrangement links TRBV29-1 to TRBJ2-4, with D unclear. The CDR3 spans 13 residues. Looked up from germline, CDR1 is SQVTM and CDR2 is ANQGSEA. Trimming stripped 2 bases from V and 5 bases from J, with 10 bases between. Here the CDR3 DNA reads TGCAGCGTTGAAATTGGTGGAGAAAACATTCAGTACTTC. It codes for CSVEIGGENIQYF.

This rearrangement joins TRBV27 to TRBJ1-1, with D possibly matching TRBD1 (5 bases). Germline V lookup: CDR1 MNHEY, CDR2 SMNVEV (reference sequence). V was cut by 3 bases and J by 1 base, with 18 bases left in between. The CDR3 has 17 amino acids. CDR3 DNA sequence: TGTGCCAGCAGTTTCTTCGGGCCCCAGGGAGGGAACACTGAAGCTTTCTTT. It translates to CASSFFGPQGGNTEAFF.

The chain carries TRBV27 and TRBJ2-7; 14 positions match TRBD2. With 5 bases clipped from V and 4 bases from J, the junction kept 1 base outside the gene matches. The CDR3 covers 14 residues. CDR1 and CDR2 from the germline V gene are MNHEY and SMNVEV (reference sequence). The CDR3 DNA follows: TGTGCCAGCAGTCGACTAGCGGGAGGGTACGAGCAGTACTTC. This translates into CASSRLAGGYEQYF.

This chain links TRBV5-1 with TRBJ2-3, with TRBD2 matching 11 bases. Germline V gene sequence: CDR1 SGHRS, CDR2 YFSETQ. The CDR3 has 17 residues. The J segment lost 6 bases and the V segment lost 0 bases, leaving 9 bases of the junction unmatched. CDR3 DNA: TGCGCCAGCAGCTTGGCTGGCCTAACTAGCGGGGGTGATACGCAGTATTTT. This codes for CASSLAGLTSGGDTQYF.

Details on this clone: At one end the junction does not follow the germline gene, possibly because of a read error. This chain connects TRBV7-7 to TRBJ2-7; 12 bases are a match to TRBD1. This CDR3 is built from 14 residues. Germline values: CDR1 SSHAT, CDR2 FNYEAQ (reference sequence). CDR3 residues: CASSPGTGGDEQYF. The CDR3 DNA sequence: TGTGCTAGCAGCCCCGGGACAGGGGGCGACGAGCAGTACTTC.

V is TRBV28 and J is TRBJ2-5; 10 bases match TRBD2. Germline V gene data show CDR1 as MDHEN and CDR2 as SYDVKM. Trimming cost V 8 bases and J 5 bases; bases outside gene matches: 8. The CDR3 is made up of 14 amino acids. The CDR3 region has the DNA TGTGCCAGCTGGAGCGGGAGGGCCACGGAGACCCAGTACTTC. Translated, it gives CASWSGRATETQYF.

The chain has TRBV24-1 and TRBJ2-1, with 11 nucleotides matching TRBD2. The CDR3 consists of 16 residues. Trimming at V came to 5 bases and at J to 4 bases, leaving 6 bases not matched to a gene. Per the germline V gene, CDR1 is KGHDR and CDR2 is SFDVKD. CDR3 in DNA: TGTGCCACCAGTGTTGGTAGCGGGGGGGGGTACAATGAGCAGTTCTTC. Translated, it gives CATSVGSGGGYNEQFF.

The chain links TRBV12-3 or TRBV12-4 to TRBJ1-1, with TRBD1 as a possible D gene (6 bases). This CDR3 has 13 amino acids. V lost 6 bases and J lost 4, with 12 bases in between. CDR3 sequence (DNA): TGTGCCAGCAGCCCGGGGGGCGGCACTGAAGCTTTCTTT. Its protein is CASSPGGGTEAFF.

This chain connects TRBV5-8 to TRBJ2-7; TRBD2 might be the D (5 bases). The germline V gene has CDR1 SGHTS and CDR2 YDEGEE. The CDR3 runs 15 residues. Trimming left V 4 bases short and J 0 bases short, with 14 bases between. CDR3 sequence reads: CASSHPGVSSYEQYF. The CDR3 DNA sequence: TGTGCCAGCAGCCACCCCGGGGTCAGCTCCTACGAGCAGTACTTC.